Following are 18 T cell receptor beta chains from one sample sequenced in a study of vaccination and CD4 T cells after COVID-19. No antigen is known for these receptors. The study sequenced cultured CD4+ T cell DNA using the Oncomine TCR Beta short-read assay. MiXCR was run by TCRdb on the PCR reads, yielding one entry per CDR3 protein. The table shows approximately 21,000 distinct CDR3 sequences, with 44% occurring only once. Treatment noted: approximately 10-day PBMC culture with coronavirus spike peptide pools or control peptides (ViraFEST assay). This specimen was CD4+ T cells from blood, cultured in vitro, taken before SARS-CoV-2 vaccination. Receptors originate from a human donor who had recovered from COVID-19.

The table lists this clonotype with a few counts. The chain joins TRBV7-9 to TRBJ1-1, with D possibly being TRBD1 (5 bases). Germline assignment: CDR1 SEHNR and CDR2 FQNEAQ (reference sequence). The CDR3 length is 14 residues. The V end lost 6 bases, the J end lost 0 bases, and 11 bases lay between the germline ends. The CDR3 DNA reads TGTGCCAGCAGAGCGGGACTCATGAACACTGAAGCTTTCTTT. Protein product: CASRAGLMNTEAFF. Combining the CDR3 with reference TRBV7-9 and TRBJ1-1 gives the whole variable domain DTGVSQNPRHKITKRGQNVTFRCDPISEHNRLYWYRQTLGQGPEFLTYFQNEAQLEKSRLLSDRFSAERPKGSFSTLEIQRTEQGDSAMYLCASRAGLMNTEAFFGQGTRLTVV.

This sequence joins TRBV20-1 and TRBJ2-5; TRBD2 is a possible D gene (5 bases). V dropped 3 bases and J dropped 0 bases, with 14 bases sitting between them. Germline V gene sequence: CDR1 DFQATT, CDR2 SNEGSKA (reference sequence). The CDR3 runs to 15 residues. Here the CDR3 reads CSASRSSGHQETQYF. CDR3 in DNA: TGCAGTGCTAGCCGTAGCAGCGGACACCAAGAGACCCAGTACTTC.

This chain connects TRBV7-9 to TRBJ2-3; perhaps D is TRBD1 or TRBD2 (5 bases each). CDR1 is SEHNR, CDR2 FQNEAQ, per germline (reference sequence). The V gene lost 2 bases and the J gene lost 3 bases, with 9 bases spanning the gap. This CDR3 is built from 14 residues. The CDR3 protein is CASSLIGGTDTQYF. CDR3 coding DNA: TGTGCCAGCAGCTTAATTGGGGGAACAGATACGCAGTATTTT.

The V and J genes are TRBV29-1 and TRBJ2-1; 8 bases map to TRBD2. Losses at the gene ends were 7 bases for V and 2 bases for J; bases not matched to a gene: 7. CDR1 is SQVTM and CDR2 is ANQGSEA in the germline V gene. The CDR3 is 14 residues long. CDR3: CSAGLAGTYNEQFF. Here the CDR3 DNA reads TGCAGCGCTGGACTAGCAGGGACCTACAATGAGCAGTTCTTC.

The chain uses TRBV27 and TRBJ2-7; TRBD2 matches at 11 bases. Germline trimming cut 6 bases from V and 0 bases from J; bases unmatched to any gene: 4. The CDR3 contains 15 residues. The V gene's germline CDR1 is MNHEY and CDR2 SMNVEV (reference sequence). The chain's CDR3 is CASRIAGGGSYEQYF. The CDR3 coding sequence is TGTGCCAGCAGAATAGCGGGAGGGGGCTCCTACGAGCAGTACTTC.

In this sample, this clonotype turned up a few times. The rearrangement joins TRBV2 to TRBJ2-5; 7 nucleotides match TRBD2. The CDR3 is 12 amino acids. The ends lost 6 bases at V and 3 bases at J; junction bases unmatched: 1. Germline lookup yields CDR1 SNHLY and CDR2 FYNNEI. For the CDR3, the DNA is TGTGCCAGCAGGCTAGCGGAAGAGACCCAGTACTTC. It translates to CASRLAEETQYF.

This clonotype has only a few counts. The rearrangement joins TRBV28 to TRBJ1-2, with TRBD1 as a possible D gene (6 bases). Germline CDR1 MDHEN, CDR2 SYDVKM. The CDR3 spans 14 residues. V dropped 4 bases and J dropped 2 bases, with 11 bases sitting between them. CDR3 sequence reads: CASSSGTRNYGYTF. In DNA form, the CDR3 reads TGTGCCAGCAGTTCCGGGACAAGAAACTATGGCTACACCTTC.

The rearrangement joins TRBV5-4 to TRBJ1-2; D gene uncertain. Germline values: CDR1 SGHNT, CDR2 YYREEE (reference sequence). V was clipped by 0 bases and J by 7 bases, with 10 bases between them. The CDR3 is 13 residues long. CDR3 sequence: CASSLDYGVGYTF. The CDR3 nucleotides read TGTGCCAGCAGCTTGGATTACGGGGTTGGCTACACCTTC.

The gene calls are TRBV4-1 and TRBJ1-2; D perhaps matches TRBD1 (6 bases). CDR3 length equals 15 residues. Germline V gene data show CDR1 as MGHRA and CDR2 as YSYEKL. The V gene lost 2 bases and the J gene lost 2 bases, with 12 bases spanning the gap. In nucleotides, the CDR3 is TGCGCCAGCAGCCAATCTAATAGGGGGAACTATGGCTACACCTTC. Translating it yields CASSQSNRGNYGYTF.

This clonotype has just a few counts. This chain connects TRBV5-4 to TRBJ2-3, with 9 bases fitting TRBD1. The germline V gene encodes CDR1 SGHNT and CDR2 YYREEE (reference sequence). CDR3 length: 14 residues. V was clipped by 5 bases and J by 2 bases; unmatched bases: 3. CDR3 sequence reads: CASSRDRVTDTQYF. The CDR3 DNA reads TGTGCCAGCAGTAGGGACAGGGTCACAGATACGCAGTATTTT.

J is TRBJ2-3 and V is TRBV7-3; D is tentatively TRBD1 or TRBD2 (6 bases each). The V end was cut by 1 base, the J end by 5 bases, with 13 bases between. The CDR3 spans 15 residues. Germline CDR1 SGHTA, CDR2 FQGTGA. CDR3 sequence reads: CASSLRGALGDTQYF. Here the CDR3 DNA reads TGTGCCAGCAGCTTAAGGGGGGCTTTAGGAGATACGCAGTATTTT. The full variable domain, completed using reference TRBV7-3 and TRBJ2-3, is GAGVSQTPSNKVTEKGKYVELRCDPISGHTALYWYRQSLGQGPEFLIYFQGTGAADDSGLPNDRFFAVRPEGSVSTLKIQRTERGDSAVYLCASSLRGALGDTQYFGPGTRLTVL.

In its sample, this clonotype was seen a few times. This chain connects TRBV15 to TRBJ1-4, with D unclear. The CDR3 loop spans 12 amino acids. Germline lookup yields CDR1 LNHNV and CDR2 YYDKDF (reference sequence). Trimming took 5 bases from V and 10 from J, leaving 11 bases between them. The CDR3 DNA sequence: TGTGCCACCAGCGGGAGGGTGGGAAAACTGTTTTTT. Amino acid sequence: CATSGRVGKLFF.

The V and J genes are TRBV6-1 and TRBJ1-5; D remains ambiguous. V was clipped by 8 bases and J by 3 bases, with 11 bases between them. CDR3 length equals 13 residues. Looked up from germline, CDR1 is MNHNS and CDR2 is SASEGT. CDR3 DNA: TGTGCCAGCGCAGACAACTCCAATCAGCCCCAGCATTTT. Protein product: CASADNSNQPQHF.

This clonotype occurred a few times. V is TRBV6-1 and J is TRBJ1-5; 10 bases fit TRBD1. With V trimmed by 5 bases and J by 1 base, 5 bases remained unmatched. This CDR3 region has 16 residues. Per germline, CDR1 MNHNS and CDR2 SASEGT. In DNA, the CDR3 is TGTGCCAGCAGTACAGACAGGGGGCGAAGCAATCAGCCCCAGCATTTT. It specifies CASSTDRGRSNQPQHF.

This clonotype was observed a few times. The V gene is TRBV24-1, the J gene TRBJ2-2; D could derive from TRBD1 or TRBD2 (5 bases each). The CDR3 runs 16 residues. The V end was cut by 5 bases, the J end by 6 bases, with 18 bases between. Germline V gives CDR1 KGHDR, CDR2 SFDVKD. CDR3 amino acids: CATSVQGTGRPGELFF. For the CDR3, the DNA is TGTGCCACCAGTGTTCAAGGGACGGGCAGACCCGGGGAGCTGTTTTTT.

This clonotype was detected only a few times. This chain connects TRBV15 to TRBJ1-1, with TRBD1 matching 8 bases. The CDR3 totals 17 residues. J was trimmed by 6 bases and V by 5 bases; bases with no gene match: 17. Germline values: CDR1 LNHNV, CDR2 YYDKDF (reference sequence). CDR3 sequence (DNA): TGTGCCACCAGCCCCCCGGGGGCAGGGGGCCCGTTCTCTGAAGCTTTCTTT. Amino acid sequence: CATSPPGAGGPFSEAFF.

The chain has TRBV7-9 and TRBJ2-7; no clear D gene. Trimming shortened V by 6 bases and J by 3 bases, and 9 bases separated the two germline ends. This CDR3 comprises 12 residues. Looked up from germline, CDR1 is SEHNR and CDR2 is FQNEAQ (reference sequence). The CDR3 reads CASSDRYYEQYF. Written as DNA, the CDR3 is TGTGCCAGCAGTGACCGATACTACGAGCAGTACTTC.

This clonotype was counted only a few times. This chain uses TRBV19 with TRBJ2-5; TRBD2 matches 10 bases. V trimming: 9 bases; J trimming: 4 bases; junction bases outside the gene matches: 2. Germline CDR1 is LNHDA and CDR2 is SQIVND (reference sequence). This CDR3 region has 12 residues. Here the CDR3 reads CASRLAGETQYF. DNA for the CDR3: TGTGCCAGCCGACTAGCGGGAGAGACCCAGTACTTC.